What follows are 23 T cell receptor beta chains derived from one specimen sequenced in a study of PD-1 blockade in classical Hodgkin lymphoma. All trial patients relapsed after autologous stem cell transplantation. TCRdb keeps only in-frame clones here, not all; method: immunoSEQ multiplex PCR. The sample yields about 110,000 clones, roughly 87% seen once. The sequencing used peripheral blood mononuclear cells (PBMCs), collected before the second cycle of nivolumab. The receptors come from a human donor with classical Hodgkin lymphoma.

This sequence joins TRBV2 and TRBJ2-7; the match to TRBD2 covers 13 bases. This CDR3 has 13 residues. J gave up 8 bases and V 4 bases, and 2 bases lay outside the gene matches. Germline V gene lookup returns CDR1 SNHLY and CDR2 FYNNEI. As DNA, the CDR3 is TGTGCCAGCAGTGCCGGGACTAGCGGGAAGCAGTACTTC. Its translation: CASSAGTSGKQYF.

The rearrangement joins TRBV28 to TRBJ1-5, with D possibly being TRBD1 (5 bases). Germline loops: CDR1 MDHEN, CDR2 SYDVKM. CDR3 length equals 16 residues. V was pared by 1 base and J by 6 bases, with 16 bases between. The CDR3 loop is CASSLLGVGGGQPQHF. CDR3 in DNA: TGTGCCAGCAGTTTATTGGGGGTGGGTGGTGGTCAGCCCCAGCATTTT.

V usage is TRBV6-5 and J usage is TRBJ1-1, with D perhaps matching TRBD1 (6 bases). In germline, CDR1 is MNHEY, CDR2 SVGAGI. CDR3 length: 14 residues. Trimming left V 5 bases short and J 4 bases short, with 14 bases between. This CDR3 is CASSREQGRTEAFF. CDR3 nucleotides: TGTGCCAGCAGTAGGGAACAGGGACGCACTGAAGCTTTCTTT.

The CDR3 loop is CASSHVDRDNQPQHF. CDR3 DNA sequence: TGCGCCAGCAGTCACGTTGACAGGGACAATCAGCCCCAGCATTTT. V is TRBV23-1 and J is TRBJ1-5; 7 bases match TRBD1. TRBV23-1 is an ORF, with its function uncertain. The CDR3 contains 15 residues. V lost 3 bases and J lost 3; bases outside the gene matches: 5.

The rearrangement uses TRBV7-6 and TRBJ1-2; D is possibly TRBD1 (6 bases). V was shortened by 1 base and J by 6 bases, with 15 bases between the two germline ends. CDR1 SGHVS and CDR2 FNYEAQ come from the germline V gene. This CDR3 has 15 amino acids. The CDR3 nucleotides are TGTGCCAGCAGCTTAGACGGGGGCGCCATCGATGGCTACACCTTC. Its translation is CASSLDGGAIDGYTF.

V usage is TRBV18 and J usage is TRBJ1-5; 7 bases map to TRBD1. V was clipped by 4 bases and J by 0 bases; unmatched bases: 15. The CDR3 consists of 19 residues. Germline CDR1 is KGHSH and CDR2 is LQKENI. CDR3 DNA sequence: TGTGCCAGCTCACGTTACACGACAGGGATGGCCCATAGCAATCAGCCCCAGCATTTT. Its translation is CASSRYTTGMAHSNQPQHF.

The chain links TRBV7-8 to TRBJ1-4; the D is unclear. Trimming stripped 2 bases from V and 8 bases from J, with 21 bases between. Germline V gives CDR1 SGHVS, CDR2 FQNEAQ. This CDR3 region has 17 residues. The CDR3 here is CASSLSLAPGKREKLFF. CDR3 nucleotides: TGTGCCAGCAGCTTAAGTTTAGCTCCGGGAAAAAGGGAAAAACTGTTTTTT.

The rearrangement joins TRBV6-5 to TRBJ1-3; no definite D call. Trimming removed 0 bases at V and 0 bases at J, with 9 bases between. Germline assignment: CDR1 MNHEY and CDR2 SVGAGI. The CDR3 totals 16 residues. The CDR3 spells CASSYSRGPSGNTIYF. In DNA form, the CDR3 reads TGTGCCAGCAGTTACTCTCGTGGACCCTCTGGAAACACCATATATTTT.

This sequence joins TRBV7-9 and TRBJ2-7, with a weak D call TRBD2 (6 bases). The V end lost 5 bases, the J end lost 1 base, and 12 bases lay between the germline ends. This CDR3 comprises 14 residues. The germline V gene has CDR1 SEHNR and CDR2 FQNEAQ (reference sequence). CDR3 loop: CASSTTGESYEQYF. CDR3 DNA sequence: TGTGCCAGCAGCACCACGGGGGAGTCCTACGAGCAGTACTTC.

V usage is TRBV18 and J usage is TRBJ2-7; tentative D call: TRBD2 (5 bases). The CDR3 has 13 amino acids. Germline V gives CDR1 KGHSH, CDR2 LQKENI. Trimming stripped 2 bases from V and 6 bases from J, with 11 bases between. In DNA form, the CDR3 reads TGTGCCAGCTCACCATTGACGGACTTCGAGCAGTACTTC. Protein product: CASSPLTDFEQYF.

Only one count was recorded for this clone. This rearrangement joins TRBV5-1 to TRBJ2-3, with D possibly matching TRBD2 (6 bases). Germline loops: CDR1 SGHRS, CDR2 YFSETQ. This CDR3 is 17 amino acids long. V gave up 4 bases and J gave up 0 bases, with 18 bases separating them. CDR3 residues: CASSRVLRETSTDTQYF. The CDR3 coding sequence is TGCGCCAGCAGCCGGGTCCTCCGGGAGACTAGCACAGATACGCAGTATTTT.

The sample holds one count of this clone. The genes are TRBV7-2 and TRBJ1-1; possible D gene TRBD1, 5 bases. This CDR3 region has 12 residues. V lost 6 bases, J lost 7 bases, and 12 bases lay in between. In germline, CDR1 is SGHTA, CDR2 FQGNSA. The CDR3 protein is CASRSYRFEAFF. CDR3 bases: TGTGCCAGCAGGAGTTACAGGTTTGAAGCTTTCTTT.

The chain links TRBV4-2 to TRBJ1-1; tentative D call: TRBD1 (6 bases). Deletions cut 1 base from V and 3 bases from J, with 15 bases between. The germline gives CDR1 LGHNA, CDR2 YNFKEQ. The CDR3 is 16 amino acids. Written as DNA, the CDR3 is TGTGCCAGCAGCCAAGGCTGGGGGGCCAAGGACACTGAAGCTTTCTTT. Its translation is CASSQGWGAKDTEAFF.

Only a few counts were recorded for this clone. At the DNA level, this CDR3 is encoded by other sequences in the same sample as well. This sequence joins TRBV7-2 and TRBJ2-1; 9 bases map to TRBD2. The CDR3 totals 15 residues. With 3 bases clipped from V and 2 bases from J, the junction kept 2 bases outside the gene matches. Per germline, CDR1 SGHTA and CDR2 FQGNSA. Here the CDR3 reads CASSLTSGPYNEQFF. CDR3 coding DNA: TGTGCCAGCAGCTTGACTAGCGGCCCCTACAATGAGCAGTTCTTC. Complete variable domain (other parts from reference TRBV7-2 and TRBJ2-1): GAGVSQSPSNKVTEKGKDVELRCDPISGHTALYWYRQSLGQGLEFLIYFQGNSAPDKSGLPSDRFSAERTGGSVSTLTIQRTQQEDSAVYLCASSLTSGPYNEQFFGPGTRLTVL.

The CDR3 DNA reads TGCGCCAGCAGCTTCGGGACAGGGCCCACAGATACGCAGTATTTT. Its translation: CASSFGTGPTDTQYF. This chain joins TRBV5-1 and TRBJ2-3; 9 positions match TRBD1. CDR3 length equals 15 residues. The junction had 3 bases not matched to a gene; V was cut back by 2 bases and J by 2 bases. CDR1 and CDR2 (germline): SGHRS, YFSETQ.

The chain uses TRBV14 and TRBJ2-5, with 7 bases aligning to TRBD1. This CDR3 is 16 amino acids long. The trim removed 1 base at V and 5 bases at J, leaving 10 bases unmatched. Germline V gives CDR1 SGHDN, CDR2 FVKESK. CDR3 sequence reads: CASSQGDRVLGETQYF. CDR3 nucleotide sequence: TGTGCCAGCAGCCAAGGTGACAGGGTCTTGGGCGAGACCCAGTACTTC.

Here the CDR3 DNA reads TGTGCCAGCAGTGAGTCGGAGAACACTGAAGCTTTCTTT. It specifies CASSESENTEAFF. The chain joins TRBV6-1 to TRBJ1-1; D remains ambiguous. The germline V and J ends were trimmed by 3 bases and 1 base, with 6 bases remaining between them. Germline CDR1 reads MNHNS; CDR2 reads SASEGT. The CDR3 spans 13 residues.

This chain joins TRBV11-3 and TRBJ2-2; 11 nucleotides match TRBD2. Germline V lookup: CDR1 SGHNT, CDR2 YENEEA. With 5 bases clipped from V and 1 base from J, the junction kept 6 bases outside the gene matches. This CDR3 is 17 amino acids long. CDR3 in DNA: TGTGCCAGCAGCATTACCGGGACTAGCGGGAACACCGGGGAGCTGTTTTTT. Amino acids: CASSITGTSGNTGELFF.

The chain uses TRBV28 and TRBJ1-1, with D perhaps matching TRBD1 (5 bases). This CDR3 has 12 residues. In germline, CDR1 is MDHEN, CDR2 SYDVKM. The V and J ends lost 4 bases and 6 bases respectively, with 9 bases between them. The chain's CDR3 is CASSSQVPEAFF. The DNA of the CDR3 is TGTGCCAGCAGTTCACAGGTCCCTGAAGCTTTCTTT.

The gene calls are TRBV6-6 and TRBJ1-1, with 9 bases that match TRBD1. CDR1 is MNHNY and CDR2 is SVGAGI in the germline V gene (reference sequence). The V segment lost 7 bases and the J segment 5 bases; nucleotides outside the gene matches: 11. The CDR3 is 15 residues long. CDR3 sequence reads: CASTIQGAMRTEAFF. As DNA, the CDR3 is TGTGCCAGCACTATACAGGGGGCGATGAGGACTGAAGCTTTCTTT.

The V and J genes are TRBV11-2 and TRBJ1-1; weak D call: TRBD1 (6 bases). Germline CDR1 and CDR2: SGHAT and FQNNGV. The CDR3 loop spans 14 amino acids. The V end lost 6 bases, the J end lost 5 bases, and 16 bases lay between the germline ends. The CDR3 here is CASRHQGSLTEAFF. The CDR3 DNA reads as TGTGCCAGCAGACACCAGGGGTCGTTGACTGAAGCTTTCTTT.

This clone has only one observation. The chain carries TRBV25-1 and TRBJ2-7, with TRBD2 matching 9 bases. The V segment lost 4 bases and the J segment 3 bases; nucleotides outside the gene matches: 13. The CDR3 is made up of 17 amino acids. Germline CDR1 and CDR2: MGHDK and SYGVNS. This chain's CDR3 is CASSGGPAGGRYYEQYF. In DNA, the CDR3 is TGTGCCAGCAGTGGGGGACCAGCGGGAGGTCGTTACTACGAGCAGTACTTC.

The genes are TRBV6-1 and TRBJ2-7; D not certain. This CDR3 contains 11 residues. In germline, CDR1 is MNHNS, CDR2 SASEGT. Trimming removed 5 bases from V and 4 bases from J, with 6 bases in between. CDR3 bases: TGTGCCAGCAGTCCCTCTTACGAGCAGTACTTC. Its translation: CASSPSYEQYF.